This T cell receptor beta chain was sequenced during a study of cytomegalovirus exposure and HLA in healthy donors. PCR was performed using 60 Vbeta and 13 Jbeta primers. The method was immunoSEQ multiplex PCR; TCRdb's version includes in-frame clones alone and lacks a portion of them. The ten most abundant clones cover roughly 5.1% of a sample with under 100,000 clones. The CDR3 runs to 16 residues. Germline V lookup: CDR1 KGHSH, CDR2 LQKENI. The V segment lost 6 bases and the J segment 8 bases; nucleotides outside the gene matches: 17. Sequencing was performed on PBMCs. The genes are TRBV18 and TRBJ1-1; TRBD1 matches 8 bases. This receptor was obtained from a man aged 30 to 45 in good health and CMV-seronegative. The CDR3 coding sequence is TGTGCCAGCTCCCCCCCCAACAGGGGGGTCATGGCAGAAGCTTTCTTT. Encoded protein: CASSPPNRGVMAEAFF.